This T cell receptor (beta chain) appears in the sequencing data of a study of vaccination and CD4 T cells after COVID-19. Study details: Control wells got either CEFX epitopes, HIV-1 Nef peptides, or no peptide at all.

Germline CDR1 SGHDT, CDR2 YYEEEE. V lost 2 bases and J lost 2, with 11 bases in between. CDR3 length: 14 amino acids. Scientists ran DNA taken from cultured CD4+ T cells through the Oncomine TCR Beta short-read assay for sequencing. A single record per CDR3 protein comes from TCRdb applying MiXCR to the PCR reads. The sample lists thousands of distinct CDR3 sequences, 25% to 30% occurring once. On this clonotype itself: What it recognizes is unknown.

Treatment in this sample: roughly 10-day PBMC culture with coronavirus spike peptide pools or control peptides (ViraFEST assay). Before the COVID-19 pandemic (2011-2018), CD4+ T cells were obtained from the unexposed donor. Sequencing used CD4+ T cells from blood, cultured in vitro. The source of this sequence is a human donor in good health. The V call is TRBV5-6, the J call TRBJ2-7; TRBD1 might be the D (5 bases). The CDR3 nucleotides read TGTGCCAGCAGCTTCGTAACAGGCCCCTACGAGCAGTACTTC. Translation: CASSFVTGPYEQYF.